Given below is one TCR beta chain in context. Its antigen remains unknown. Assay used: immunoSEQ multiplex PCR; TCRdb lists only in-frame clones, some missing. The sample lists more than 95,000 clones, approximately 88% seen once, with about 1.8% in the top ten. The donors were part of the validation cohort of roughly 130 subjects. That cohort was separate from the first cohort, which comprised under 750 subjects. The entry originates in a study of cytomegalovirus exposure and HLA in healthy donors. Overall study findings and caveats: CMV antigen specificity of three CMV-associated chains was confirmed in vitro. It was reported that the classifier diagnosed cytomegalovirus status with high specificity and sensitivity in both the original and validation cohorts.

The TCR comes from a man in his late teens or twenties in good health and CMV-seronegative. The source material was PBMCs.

The CDR3 region is CASSLEGDSYNEQFF. The CDR3, as DNA: TGCGCCAGCAGCTTGGAGGGGGATTCCTACAATGAGCAGTTCTTC. The gene calls are TRBV5-1 and TRBJ2-1; maybe TRBD1 (6 bases). V lost 0 bases and J 1 base, leaving 8 bases between the germline ends. The CDR3 is made up of 15 amino acids. The germline V gene encodes CDR1 SGHRS and CDR2 YFSETQ.